This is a list of T cell receptor beta chains from one sample in a study of T-cell reconstitution after alpha-beta-depleted transplantation in children. TCRdb used MiXCR to reprocess the PCR reads, holding one entry per CDR3 protein. The table lists some 300,000 distinct CDR3 sequences, around a tenth of them singletons. Sequences were derived from PBMCs from the stem cell graft donor, sampled from the stem cell graft. All receptors derive from a human donor who donated a stem cell graft to a child with acute lymphoblastic leukemia. Each CDR3 is given with its conserved first and last residue. A D gene is named only where the DNA matches it firmly. Some rows have no size entry. The others give once, few or many, or a class for an expanded clone.

V gene	D gene	J gene	clone size	CDR3 DNA	CDR3 protein
TRBV10-3	.	TRBJ2-1	few	TGTGCCATCAGTGAGTCTGGGCAGGGGGGACCCTACAATGAGCAGTTCTTC	CAISESGQGGPYNEQFF
TRBV7-8	.	TRBJ2-1	.	TGTGCCAGCAGCTTAGTCCGACTGGGCGCCTACAATGAGCAGTTCTTC	CASSLVRLGAYNEQFF
TRBV11-2	.	TRBJ2-1	few	TGTGCCAGCAGCTTTGGAGGGGGAGCGGTCAGGCCCTACAATGAGCAGTTCTTC	CASSFGGGAVRPYNEQFF
TRBV28	.	TRBJ2-1	many	TGTGCCAGCAGGCCCCTTACTACCCACAATGAGCAGTTCTTC	CASRPLTTHNEQFF
TRBV5-1	.	TRBJ1-2	few	TGCGCCAGCAGCCCCGTGGCAGGGCGGTATGGCTACACCTTC	CASSPVAGRYGYTF
TRBV7-9	.	TRBJ1-1	.	TGTGCCAGCAGCTCACTCGAGTATCAGGGTCGGGGAACTGAAGCTTTCTTT	CASSSLEYQGRGTEAFF
TRBV5-1	.	TRBJ1-1	few	TGCGCCAGCAGCGTTCGCGGACACTCTGAAGCTTTCTTT	CASSVRGHSEAFF
TRBV5-1	TRBD1	TRBJ1-6	few	TGCGCCAGCAGCCTGGGGACAGCGGAGAATTCACCCCTCCACTTT	CASSLGTAENSPLHF
TRBV27	TRBD2	TRBJ2-7	many	TGTGCCAGCAGTTCCCTGGCTAGCGGGAGCTACGAGCAGTACTTC	CASSSLASGSYEQYF
TRBV4-1	.	TRBJ1-1	few	TGCGCCAGCAGCCAAGACGGGGCAGGGAATACTGAAGCTTTCTTT	CASSQDGAGNTEAFF
TRBV18	TRBD1	TRBJ1-1	many	TGTGCCAGCTCACCCACCGGGACAGGGGGCTCTGAAGCTTTCTTT	CASSPTGTGGSEAFF
TRBV6-1	.	TRBJ2-3	few	TGTGCCAGCAGTGAATGGCAGGCTAGCACAGATACGCAGTATTTT	CASSEWQASTDTQYF
TRBV9	.	TRBJ2-3	.	TGTGCCAGCAGAGGAGGGCCTAACACAGATACGCAGTATTTT	CASRGGPNTDTQYF
TRBV7-2	TRBD2	TRBJ2-3	few	TGTGCCAGCAGCTTAGTAGGAGCGGGAGTATCAGATACGCAGTATTTT	CASSLVGAGVSDTQYF
TRBV5-1	TRBD2	TRBJ2-1	few	TGCGCCAGCAGCCCCCCGGGACTAGCGGGAGGAAGTGAGCAGTTCTTC	CASSPPGLAGGSEQFF
TRBV5-1	.	TRBJ2-1	many	TGCGCCAGCAGCGCCGGGCCGGTTCGAATAGGGAATGAGCAGTTCTTC	CASSAGPVRIGNEQFF
TRBV27	.	TRBJ2-1	.	TGTGCCAGCAGTTTATATATCCCCGGGGAGCAGTTCTTC	CASSLYIPGEQFF
TRBV15	.	TRBJ2-2	few	TGTGCCACCAGCAGAGGTCAAGGACTCTCGAACACCGGGGAGCTGTTTTTT	CATSRGQGLSNTGELFF
TRBV29-1	TRBD1	TRBJ2-7	many	TGCAGCGTTGAAGATATGCGACAGGGGACGACCTACGAGCAGTACTTC	CSVEDMRQGTTYEQYF
TRBV7-2	.	TRBJ1-1	many	TGTGCCAGCAGCCCCCCGGGGAACACTGAAGCTTTCTTT	CASSPPGNTEAFF
TRBV7-9	.	TRBJ2-1	.	TGTGCCAGCAGCCCGGGGACACACCGAAACAATGAGCAGTTCTTC	CASSPGTHRNNEQFF
TRBV2	.	TRBJ2-3	few	TGTGCCAGCAGGGAATTAGCGCAAGATACGCAGTATTTT	CASRELAQDTQYF
TRBV12-3/TRBV12-4	.	TRBJ1-1	few	TGTGCCAGCAGTATAGTCGGGGTTCCTGAAGCTTTCTTT	CASSIVGVPEAFF
TRBV5-1	.	TRBJ2-7	.	TGCGCCAGCAGCTTCTCTTGGTCCCCTACTCGGGAGCAGTACTTC	CASSFSWSPTREQYF
TRBV11-2	.	TRBJ1-1	few	TGTGCCAGCAGCCCGCTGGGGTTAAGGGGCCGGACGAACACTGAAGCTTTCTTT	CASSPLGLRGRTNTEAFF
TRBV2	TRBD2	TRBJ2-5	few	TGTGCCAGCAGTGAAACTAGCGGGAGGGAGACCCAGTACTTC	CASSETSGRETQYF